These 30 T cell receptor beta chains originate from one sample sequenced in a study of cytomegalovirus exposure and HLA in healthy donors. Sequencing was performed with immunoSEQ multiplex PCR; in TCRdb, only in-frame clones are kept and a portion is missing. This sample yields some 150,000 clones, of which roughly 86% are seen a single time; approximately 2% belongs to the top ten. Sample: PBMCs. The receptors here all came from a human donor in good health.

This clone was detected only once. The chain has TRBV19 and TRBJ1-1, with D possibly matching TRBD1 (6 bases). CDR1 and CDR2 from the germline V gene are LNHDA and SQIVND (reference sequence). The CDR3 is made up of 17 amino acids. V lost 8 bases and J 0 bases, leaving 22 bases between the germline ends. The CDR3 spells CASAQGGGRTMNTEAFF. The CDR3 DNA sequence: TGTGCCAGTGCGCAAGGTGGGGGCCGGACGATGAACACTGAAGCTTTCTTT.

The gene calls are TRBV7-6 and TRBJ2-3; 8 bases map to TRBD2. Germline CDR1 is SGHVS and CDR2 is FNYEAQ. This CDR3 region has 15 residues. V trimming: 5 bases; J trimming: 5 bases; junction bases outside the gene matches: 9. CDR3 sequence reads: CASSRKSLAGDTQYF. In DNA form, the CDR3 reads TGTGCCAGCAGCCGGAAGAGTCTAGCGGGAGATACGCAGTATTTT.

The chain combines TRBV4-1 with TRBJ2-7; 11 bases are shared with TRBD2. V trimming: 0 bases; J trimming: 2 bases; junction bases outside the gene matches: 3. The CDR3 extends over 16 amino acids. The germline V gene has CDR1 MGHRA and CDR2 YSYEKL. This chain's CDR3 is CASSQERSGGAYEQYF. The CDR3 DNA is TGCGCCAGCAGCCAAGAACGTAGCGGGGGGGCCTACGAGCAGTACTTC.

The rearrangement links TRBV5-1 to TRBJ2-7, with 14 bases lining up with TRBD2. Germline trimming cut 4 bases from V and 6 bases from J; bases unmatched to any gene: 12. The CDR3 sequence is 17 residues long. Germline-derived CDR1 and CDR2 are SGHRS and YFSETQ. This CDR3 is CASSLLTSGGDGLEQYF. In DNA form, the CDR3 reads TGCGCCAGCAGCCTCCTGACTAGCGGGGGGGACGGTCTCGAGCAGTACTTC.

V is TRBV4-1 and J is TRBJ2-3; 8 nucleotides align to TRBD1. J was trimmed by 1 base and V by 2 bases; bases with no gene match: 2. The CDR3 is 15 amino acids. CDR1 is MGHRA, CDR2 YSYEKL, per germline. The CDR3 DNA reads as TGCGCCAGCAGCCAACCGGGACAGGGCACAGATACGCAGTATTTT. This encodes CASSQPGQGTDTQYF.

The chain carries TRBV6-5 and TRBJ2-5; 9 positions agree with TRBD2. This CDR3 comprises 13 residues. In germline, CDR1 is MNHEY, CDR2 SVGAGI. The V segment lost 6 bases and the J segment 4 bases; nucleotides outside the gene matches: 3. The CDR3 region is CASRRGGPETQYF. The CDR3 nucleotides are TGTGCCAGCAGGCGGGGGGGCCCAGAGACCCAGTACTTC.

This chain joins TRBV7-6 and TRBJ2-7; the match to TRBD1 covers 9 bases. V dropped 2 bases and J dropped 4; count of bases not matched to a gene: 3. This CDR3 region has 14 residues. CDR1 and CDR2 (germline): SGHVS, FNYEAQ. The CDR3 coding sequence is TGTGCCAGCAGCTTAAAGGACAGGGGTTACGAGCAGTACTTC. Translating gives CASSLKDRGYEQYF.

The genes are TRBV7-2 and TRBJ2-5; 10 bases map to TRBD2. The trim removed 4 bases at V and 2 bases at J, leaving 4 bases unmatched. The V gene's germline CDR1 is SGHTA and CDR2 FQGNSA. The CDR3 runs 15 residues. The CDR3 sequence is CASSSWTSGQETQYF. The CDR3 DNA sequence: TGTGCCAGCAGCTCCTGGACTAGCGGACAAGAGACCCAGTACTTC. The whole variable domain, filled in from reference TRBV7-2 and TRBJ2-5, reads GAGVSQSPSNKVTEKGKDVELRCDPISGHTALYWYRQSLGQGLEFLIYFQGNSAPDKSGLPSDRFSAERTGGSVSTLTIQRTQQEDSAVYLCASSSWTSGQETQYFGPGTRLLVL.

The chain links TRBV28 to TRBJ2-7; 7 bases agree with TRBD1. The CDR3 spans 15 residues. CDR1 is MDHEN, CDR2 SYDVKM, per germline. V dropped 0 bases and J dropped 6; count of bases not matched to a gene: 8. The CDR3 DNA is TGTGCCAGCAGTTTATGGGACAGGATCAACTCCGAGCAGTACTTC. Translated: CASSLWDRINSEQYF. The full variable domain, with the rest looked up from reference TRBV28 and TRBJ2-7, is DVKVTQSSRYLVKRTGEKVFLECVQDMDHENMFWYRQDPGLGLRLIYFSYDVKMKEKGDIPEGYSVSREKKERFSLILESASTNQTSMYLCASSLWDRINSEQYFGPGTRLTVT.

CDR3 protein: CASSFTQGTEQFF. CDR3 nucleotides: TGTGCCAGCAGCTTCACCCAGGGTACGGAGCAGTTCTTC. The chain couples TRBV7-3 to TRBJ2-1, with TRBD1 as a possible D gene (5 bases). Per germline, CDR1 SGHTA and CDR2 FQGTGA. The CDR3 is 13 residues long. Trimming pared 3 bases from V and 10 bases from J, leaving 13 bases between.

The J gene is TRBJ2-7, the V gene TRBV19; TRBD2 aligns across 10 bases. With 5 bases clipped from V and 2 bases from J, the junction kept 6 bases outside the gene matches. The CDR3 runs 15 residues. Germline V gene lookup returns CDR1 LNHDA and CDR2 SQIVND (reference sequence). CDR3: CASSPGTSETYEQYF. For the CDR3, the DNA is TGTGCCAGTAGTCCCGGGACTAGCGAGACCTACGAGCAGTACTTC.

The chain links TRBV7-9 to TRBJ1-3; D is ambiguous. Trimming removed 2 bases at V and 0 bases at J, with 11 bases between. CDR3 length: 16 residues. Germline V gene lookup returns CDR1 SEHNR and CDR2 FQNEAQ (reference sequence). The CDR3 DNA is TGTGCCAGCAGCTTATTTTTTGCGAGCTCTGGAAACACCATATATTTT. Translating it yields CASSLFFASSGNTIYF.

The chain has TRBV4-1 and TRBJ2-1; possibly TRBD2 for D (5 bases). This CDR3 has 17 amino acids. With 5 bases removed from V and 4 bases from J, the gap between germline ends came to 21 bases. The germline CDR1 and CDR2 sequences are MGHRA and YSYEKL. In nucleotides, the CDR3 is TGCGCCAGCAGCGGACTCGATTTAGGCTTGAGTTACAATGAGCAGTTCTTC. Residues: CASSGLDLGLSYNEQFF.

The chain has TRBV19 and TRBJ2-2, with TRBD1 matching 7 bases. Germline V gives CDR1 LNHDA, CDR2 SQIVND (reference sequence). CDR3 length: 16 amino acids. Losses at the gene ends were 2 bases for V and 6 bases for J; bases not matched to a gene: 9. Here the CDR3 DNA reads TGTGCCAGTAGTATACCGACAGGGTTGAAGGCCGGGGAGCTGTTTTTT. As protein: CASSIPTGLKAGELFF.

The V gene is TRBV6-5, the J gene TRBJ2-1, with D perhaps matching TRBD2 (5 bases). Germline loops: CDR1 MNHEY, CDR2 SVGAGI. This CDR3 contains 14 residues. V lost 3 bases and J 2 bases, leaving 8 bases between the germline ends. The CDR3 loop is CASSYSGTYNEQFF. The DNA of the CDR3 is TGTGCCAGCAGTTATTCCGGGACCTACAATGAGCAGTTCTTC.

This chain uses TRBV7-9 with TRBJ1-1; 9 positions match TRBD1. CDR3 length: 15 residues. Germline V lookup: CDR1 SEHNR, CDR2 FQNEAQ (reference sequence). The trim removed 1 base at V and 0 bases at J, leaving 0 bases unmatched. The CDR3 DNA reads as TGTGCCAGCAGCTTAGGGACAGGGGTGAACACTGAAGCTTTCTTT. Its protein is CASSLGTGVNTEAFF.

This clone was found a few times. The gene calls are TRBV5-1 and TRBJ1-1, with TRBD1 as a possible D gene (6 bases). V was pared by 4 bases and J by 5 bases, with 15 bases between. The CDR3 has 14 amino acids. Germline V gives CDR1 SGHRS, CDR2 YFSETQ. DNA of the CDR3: TGCGCCAGCAGCCTGTGGACAGTGGGAACTGAAGCTTTCTTT. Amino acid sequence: CASSLWTVGTEAFF.

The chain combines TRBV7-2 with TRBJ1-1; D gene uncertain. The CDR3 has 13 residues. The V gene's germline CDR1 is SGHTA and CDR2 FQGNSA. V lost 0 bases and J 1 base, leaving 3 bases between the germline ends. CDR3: CASSLAGNTEAFF. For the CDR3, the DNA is TGTGCCAGCAGCTTAGCCGGGAACACTGAAGCTTTCTTT. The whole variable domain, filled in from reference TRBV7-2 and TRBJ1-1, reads GAGVSQSPSNKVTEKGKDVELRCDPISGHTALYWYRQSLGQGLEFLIYFQGNSAPDKSGLPSDRFSAERTGGSVSTLTIQRTQQEDSAVYLCASSLAGNTEAFFGQGTRLTVV.

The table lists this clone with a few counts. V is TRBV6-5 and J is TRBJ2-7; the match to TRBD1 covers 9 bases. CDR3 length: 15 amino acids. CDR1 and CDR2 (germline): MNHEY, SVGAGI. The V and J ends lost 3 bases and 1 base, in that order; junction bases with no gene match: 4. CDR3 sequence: CASSYGTGISYEQYF. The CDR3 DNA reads TGTGCCAGCAGTTATGGGACAGGGATATCCTACGAGCAGTACTTC.

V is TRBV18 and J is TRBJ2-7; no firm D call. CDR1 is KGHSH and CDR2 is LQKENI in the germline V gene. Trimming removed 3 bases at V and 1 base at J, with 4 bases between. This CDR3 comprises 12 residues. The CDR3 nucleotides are TGTGCCAGCTCACCCTTTTCCTACGAGCAGTACTTC. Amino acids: CASSPFSYEQYF.

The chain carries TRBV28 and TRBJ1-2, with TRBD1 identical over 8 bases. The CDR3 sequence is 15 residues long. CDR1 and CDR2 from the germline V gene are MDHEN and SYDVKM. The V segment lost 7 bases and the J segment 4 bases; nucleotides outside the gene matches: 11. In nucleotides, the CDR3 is TGTGCCAGCACCTTGGGGGCAGGGGGCAGCTATGGCTACACCTTC. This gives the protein CASTLGAGGSYGYTF.

For the CDR3, the DNA is TGTGCCAGCAGCTCATATTGGGGGCCCTACGAGCAGTACTTC. Translated, it gives CASSSYWGPYEQYF. The V call is TRBV7-2, the J call TRBJ2-7, with D maybe TRBD1 (6 bases). This CDR3 comprises 14 residues. V lost 4 bases, J lost 2 bases, and 12 bases lay in between. Looked up from germline, CDR1 is SGHTA and CDR2 is FQGNSA.

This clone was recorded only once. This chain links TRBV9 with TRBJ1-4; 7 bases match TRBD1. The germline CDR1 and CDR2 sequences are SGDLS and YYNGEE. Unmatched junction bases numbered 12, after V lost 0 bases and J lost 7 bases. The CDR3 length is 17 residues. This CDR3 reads CASSVGTREGAGEKLFF. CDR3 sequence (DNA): TGTGCCAGCAGCGTAGGCACCCGGGAGGGGGCAGGTGAAAAACTGTTTTTT.

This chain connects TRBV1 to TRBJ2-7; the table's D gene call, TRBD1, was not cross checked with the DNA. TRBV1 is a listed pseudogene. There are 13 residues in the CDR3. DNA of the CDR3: TGCACCAGCTCCGGGACAGGGAAAAACGAGCAGTACTTC. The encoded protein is CTSSGTGKNEQYF.

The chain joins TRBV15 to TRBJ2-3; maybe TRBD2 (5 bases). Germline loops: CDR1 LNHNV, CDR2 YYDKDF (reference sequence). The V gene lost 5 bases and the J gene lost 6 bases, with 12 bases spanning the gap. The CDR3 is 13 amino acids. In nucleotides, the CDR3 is TGTGCCACCAGCTGGACTCCGGTGGATACGCAGTATTTT. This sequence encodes CATSWTPVDTQYF.

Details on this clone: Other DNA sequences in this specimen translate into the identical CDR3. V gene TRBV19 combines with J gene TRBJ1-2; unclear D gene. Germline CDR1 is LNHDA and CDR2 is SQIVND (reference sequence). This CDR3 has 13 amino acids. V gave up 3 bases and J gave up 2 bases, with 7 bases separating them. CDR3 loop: CASSITGNYGYTF. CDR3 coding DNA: TGTGCCAGTAGTATCACGGGAAACTATGGCTACACCTTC.

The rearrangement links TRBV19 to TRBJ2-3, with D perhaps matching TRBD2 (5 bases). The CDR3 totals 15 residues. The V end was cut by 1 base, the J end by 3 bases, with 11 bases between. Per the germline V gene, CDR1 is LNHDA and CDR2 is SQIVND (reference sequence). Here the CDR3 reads CASSIVAPKTDTQYF. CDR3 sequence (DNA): TGTGCCAGTAGTATAGTAGCGCCCAAGACAGATACGCAGTATTTT.

CDR3 DNA: TGCGCCAGCAGCCAAGGTACCGGACTGGGCAATGAGCAGTTCTTC. Encoded protein: CASSQGTGLGNEQFF. J is TRBJ2-1 and V is TRBV4-3, with D possibly TRBD2 on 5 matching bases. CDR3 size: 15 residues. CDR1 and CDR2 from the germline V gene are LGHNA and YSLEER. V lost 1 base and J lost 6, with 13 bases in between.

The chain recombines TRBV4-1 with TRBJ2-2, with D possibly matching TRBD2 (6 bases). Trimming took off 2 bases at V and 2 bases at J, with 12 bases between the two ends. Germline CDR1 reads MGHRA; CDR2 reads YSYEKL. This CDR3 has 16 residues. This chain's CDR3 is CASSQQPGLNTGELFF. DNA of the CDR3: TGCGCCAGCAGCCAACAACCGGGACTCAACACCGGGGAGCTGTTTTTT.

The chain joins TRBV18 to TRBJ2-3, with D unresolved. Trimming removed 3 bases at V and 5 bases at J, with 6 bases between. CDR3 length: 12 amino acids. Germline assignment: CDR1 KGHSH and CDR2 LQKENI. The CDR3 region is CASSPRLDTQYF. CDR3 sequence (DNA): TGTGCCAGCTCACCGCGATTAGATACGCAGTATTTT.